Below, 32 T cell receptor beta chains from the same sample are listed, as sequenced in a study of PD-1 blockade in classical Hodgkin lymphoma. Sequenced by immunoSEQ multiplex PCR; TCRdb stores in-frame clones only, minus some. The sample has about 150,000 clones, about 81% seen once. There was relapse after autologous stem cell transplantation in every patient, and there was variation in brentuximab vedotin exposure. The input for sequencing was peripheral blood mononuclear cells (PBMCs), taken before the second cycle of nivolumab. The receptors were gathered from a human donor with classical Hodgkin lymphoma.

The rearrangement joins TRBV10-3 to TRBJ1-2; D not certain. The CDR3 runs 13 residues. Trimming pared 8 bases from V and 6 bases from J, leaving 16 bases between. CDR1 and CDR2 from the germline V gene are ENHRY and SYGVKD. This CDR3 reads CAIASREFDGYTF. The CDR3 DNA is TGTGCCATCGCTTCGCGAGAGTTTGATGGCTACACCTTC.

The rearrangement uses TRBV4-1 and TRBJ1-1, with 11 bases that match TRBD1. V was pared by 3 bases and J by 2 bases, with 8 bases of the junction left unmatched. CDR1 and CDR2 (germline): MGHRA, YSYEKL. The CDR3 contains 17 residues. Here the CDR3 reads CASSQSGQGGSNTEAFF. In nucleotides, the CDR3 is TGCGCCAGCAGCCAGTCGGGACAGGGGGGATCTAACACTGAAGCTTTCTTT.

In its sample, this clone was seen once. V is TRBV4-1 and J is TRBJ1-5; 7 bases fit TRBD1. Unmatched junction bases numbered 12, after V lost 1 base and J lost 0 bases. CDR1 and CDR2 from the germline V gene are MGHRA and YSYEKL. The CDR3 has 19 residues. The CDR3 loop is CASSQVPGGRDSSNQPQHF. DNA for the CDR3: TGCGCCAGCAGCCAAGTTCCAGGGGGACGAGACAGTAGCAATCAGCCCCAGCATTTT.

In its sample, this clone was seen once. The gene calls are TRBV15 and TRBJ2-1; weak D call: TRBD2 (5 bases). CDR1 is LNHNV and CDR2 is YYDKDF in the germline V gene (reference sequence). Between the trimmed V and J ends, which lost 1 base and 10 bases, there was a span of 20 bases. CDR3 size: 16 residues. The CDR3 region is CATSRVTGSPRGEQFF. The CDR3 DNA reads TGTGCCACCAGCAGAGTGACGGGTTCTCCTAGAGGGGAGCAGTTCTTC.

The chain is built from TRBV4-3 and TRBJ2-5; 10 positions agree with TRBD2. Germline V gene lookup returns CDR1 LGHNA and CDR2 YSLEER. The J segment lost 2 bases and the V segment lost 1 base, leaving 4 bases of the junction unmatched. The CDR3 consists of 16 residues. The CDR3 nucleotides are TGCGCCAGCAGCCAAGGGGGACTAGCGCCTCAAGAGACCCAGTACTTC. This codes for CASSQGGLAPQETQYF.

The chain recombines TRBV27 with TRBJ1-6; TRBD1 is a possible D gene (5 bases). With 1 base removed from V and 10 bases from J, the gap between germline ends came to 11 bases. Germline assignment: CDR1 MNHEY and CDR2 SMNVEV (reference sequence). CDR3 length equals 14 residues. This chain's CDR3 is CASSLWGNWSPLHF. DNA for the CDR3: TGTGCCAGCAGTTTATGGGGGAATTGGTCACCCCTCCACTTT.

This clone was counted only a few times. The chain employs TRBV27 and TRBJ2-7; possible D gene TRBD1, 6 bases. Deletions cut 2 bases from V and 5 bases from J, with 19 bases between. Per the germline V gene, CDR1 is MNHEY and CDR2 is SMNVEV (reference sequence). CDR3 length: 16 amino acids. DNA of the CDR3: TGTGCCAGCAGTTTACCCTGGGGGCAGGGGCTCAACGAGCAGTACTTC. Protein: CASSLPWGQGLNEQYF.

The V gene is TRBV4-1, the J gene TRBJ1-1; D ambiguous. Per the germline V gene, CDR1 is MGHRA and CDR2 is YSYEKL. The CDR3 length is 11 residues. Trimming removed 3 bases at V and 2 bases at J, with 1 base between. CDR3 amino acids: CASSHNTEAFF. DNA for the CDR3: TGCGCCAGCAGCCATAACACTGAAGCTTTCTTT.

Only a few counts were recorded for this clone. V usage is TRBV10-3 and J usage is TRBJ1-4, with D perhaps matching TRBD1 (6 bases). The CDR3 is made up of 15 amino acids. V dropped 8 bases and J dropped 7 bases, with 20 bases sitting between them. Germline loops: CDR1 ENHRY, CDR2 SYGVKD. This chain's CDR3 is CAIGGSETGSEKLFF. CDR3 DNA: TGTGCCATCGGAGGTTCCGAGACAGGTAGTGAAAAACTGTTTTTT.

This chain connects TRBV6-5 to TRBJ2-7; D gene uncertain. The CDR3 sequence is 13 residues long. The V end lost 0 bases, the J end lost 5 bases, and 8 bases lay between the germline ends. Germline loops: CDR1 MNHEY, CDR2 SVGAGI. The CDR3 DNA reads as TGTGCCAGCAGTTACTCGTACAGCAACGAGCAGTACTTC. It specifies CASSYSYSNEQYF.

This clone has at least ten counts. This chain connects TRBV19 to TRBJ2-1, with 15 bases identical to TRBD2. V shed 6 bases and J 4 bases; nucleotides not matched to a gene: 7. CDR1 LNHDA and CDR2 SQIVND come from the germline V gene (reference sequence). CDR3 length equals 17 residues. The CDR3 spells CASSRGTSGGTYNEQFF. CDR3 nucleotide sequence: TGTGCCAGTAGCCGCGGGACTAGCGGGGGGACTTACAATGAGCAGTTCTTC.

This chain uses TRBV5-1 with TRBJ2-2; D is possibly TRBD1 (5 bases). The V gene's germline CDR1 is SGHRS and CDR2 YFSETQ. This CDR3 comprises 13 residues. V was pared by 6 bases and J by 3 bases, with 9 bases between. CDR3: CASKTVYTGELFF. As DNA, the CDR3 is TGCGCCAGCAAGACAGTATACACCGGGGAGCTGTTTTTT.

The chain recombines TRBV7-6 with TRBJ2-7, with a possible D match to TRBD1 (6 bases). With 8 bases removed from V and 5 bases from J, the gap between germline ends came to 16 bases. The germline gives CDR1 SGHVS, CDR2 FNYEAQ. The CDR3 sequence is 13 residues long. Here the CDR3 DNA reads TGTGCCAGCGAGCGAGGGCAGGGGAACGAGCAGTACTTC. Protein product: CASERGQGNEQYF.

This rearrangement joins TRBV2 to TRBJ2-7; D gene uncertain. Germline V lookup: CDR1 SNHLY, CDR2 FYNNEI. This CDR3 region has 12 residues. V lost 0 bases and J lost 5, with 5 bases in between. CDR3 nucleotides: TGTGCCAGCAGTGAAGCGTGGGACGAGCAGTACTTC. Its translation: CASSEAWDEQYF.

V and J are TRBV19 and TRBJ1-1, with 10 nucleotides matching TRBD1. V was clipped by 11 bases and J by 2 bases; unmatched bases: 11. The CDR3 covers 15 residues. The germline CDR1 and CDR2 sequences are LNHDA and SQIVND (reference sequence). DNA for the CDR3: TGTGCCGGTGAACCGGGACAGGGGTCAAACACTGAAGCTTTCTTT. Amino acids: CAGEPGQGSNTEAFF.

V usage is TRBV2 and J usage is TRBJ1-5; 7 bases are a match to TRBD1. CDR1 is SNHLY and CDR2 is FYNNEI in the germline V gene. V gave up 2 bases and J gave up 6 bases; unmatched junction bases: 7. The CDR3 has 15 amino acids. The CDR3 DNA reads TGTGCCAGCAGTGAATTTCCGACAGGGAGTCAGCCCCAGCATTTT. This sequence encodes CASSEFPTGSQPQHF.

The V and J genes are TRBV9 and TRBJ2-7, with 9 bases identical to TRBD1. With 3 bases clipped from V and 4 bases from J, the junction kept 5 bases outside the gene matches. CDR1 is SGDLS, CDR2 YYNGEE, per germline. The CDR3 has 14 amino acids. The CDR3 reads CASSAGTGTYEQYF. The CDR3 DNA sequence: TGTGCCAGCAGCGCCGGGACAGGGACTTACGAGCAGTACTTC.

This chain uses TRBV27 with TRBJ2-3; D is uncertain. CDR3 length: 13 amino acids. Germline V gene lookup returns CDR1 MNHEY and CDR2 SMNVEV (reference sequence). Trimming took off 5 bases at V and 2 bases at J, with 8 bases between the two ends. CDR3 in amino acids: CASSVSFTDTQYF. CDR3 nucleotides: TGTGCCAGCAGTGTAAGTTTCACAGATACGCAGTATTTT.

The chain uses TRBV6-4 and TRBJ2-7, with D perhaps assigned TRBD1 or TRBD2 (6 bases each). The V gene's germline CDR1 is MRHNA and CDR2 SNTAGT. The V end lost 5 bases, the J end lost 0 bases, and 17 bases lay between the germline ends. The CDR3 is 16 amino acids. CDR3 residues: CASSKPGDILSYEQYF. CDR3 nucleotides: TGTGCCAGCAGTAAACCGGGGGACATTCTCTCCTACGAGCAGTACTTC.

The CDR3 loop is CASSLGLGAGSQETQYF. Here the CDR3 DNA reads TGCGCCAGCAGCTTGGGATTAGGGGCGGGGTCCCAAGAGACCCAGTACTTC. V is TRBV5-1 and J is TRBJ2-5; possibly TRBD2 for D (6 bases). This CDR3 spans 17 amino acids. Deletions cut 0 bases from V and 1 base from J, with 16 bases between. Looked up from germline, CDR1 is SGHRS and CDR2 is YFSETQ.

This clone was counted only a few times. The chain uses TRBV18 and TRBJ1-2; D not certain. CDR3 size: 13 residues. Deletions cut 2 bases from V and 3 bases from J, with 7 bases between. Germline CDR1 is KGHSH and CDR2 is LQKENI. The CDR3 reads CASSPNSDYGYTF. The CDR3 nucleotides are TGTGCCAGCTCACCAAATTCTGACTATGGCTACACCTTC. The whole variable domain, filled in from reference TRBV18 and TRBJ1-2, reads NAGVMQNPRHLVRRRGQEARLRCSPMKGHSHVYWYRQLPEEGLKFMVYLQKENIIDESGMPKERFSAEFPKEGPSILRIQQVVRGDSAAYFCASSPNSDYGYTFGSGTRLTVV.

This clone appeared a single time. The CDR3 region has the DNA TGTGCCAGCAGCACATCGACAGGGGGCCACTACAATGAGCAGTTCTTC. It is translated as CASSTSTGGHYNEQFF. The rearrangement links TRBV7-2 to TRBJ2-1, with 10 bases that match TRBD1. V gave up 5 bases and J gave up 3 bases; unmatched junction bases: 7. The CDR3 is made up of 16 amino acids. Germline V gene data show CDR1 as SGHTA and CDR2 as FQGNSA. Using reference TRBV7-2 and TRBJ2-1 for the parts outside the CDR3, the full variable domain is GAGVSQSPSNKVTEKGKDVELRCDPISGHTALYWYRQSLGQGLEFLIYFQGNSAPDKSGLPSDRFSAERTGGSVSTLTIQRTQQEDSAVYLCASSTSTGGHYNEQFFGPGTRLTVL.

This chain uses TRBV11-2 with TRBJ2-7, with 9 bases fitting TRBD1. The CDR3 spans 15 residues. Germline V CDR1 and CDR2: SGHAT, FQNNGV. The junction had 9 bases not matched to a gene; V was cut back by 6 bases and J by 3 bases. The CDR3 loop reads CASSNPGTGIYEQYF. The CDR3 DNA sequence: TGTGCCAGCAGTAACCCCGGGACAGGGATCTACGAGCAGTACTTC.

The chain recombines TRBV19 with TRBJ1-4; tentatively, D is TRBD1 (5 bases). CDR3 length: 13 residues. The germline V gene has CDR1 LNHDA and CDR2 SQIVND (reference sequence). V was shortened by 3 bases and J by 8 bases, with 10 bases between the two germline ends. In DNA, the CDR3 is TGTGCCAGTAGTATGGTAGGGGAGGAAAAACTGTTTTTT. It codes for CASSMVGEEKLFF.

The chain couples TRBV5-1 to TRBJ1-6; D is undetermined. Trimming pared 4 bases from V and 7 bases from J, leaving 27 bases between. The germline gives CDR1 SGHRS, CDR2 YFSETQ. This CDR3 has 19 residues. The CDR3 is CASSPGVQDPNYFNSPLHF. The CDR3 nucleotides are TGCGCCAGCAGCCCCGGGGTGCAGGACCCAAATTATTTCAATTCACCCCTCCACTTT.

This chain links TRBV4-1 with TRBJ2-2; 12 positions match TRBD2. Trimming removed 2 bases from V and 7 bases from J; junction bases left unmatched: 11. Germline V CDR1 and CDR2: MGHRA, YSYEKL. This CDR3 is 18 amino acids long. CDR3 protein: CASSQSTSGGRPGGELFF. As DNA, the CDR3 is TGCGCCAGCAGCCAATCTACTAGCGGGGGGCGACCGGGCGGGGAGCTGTTTTTT.

V gene TRBV6-5 combines with J gene TRBJ2-7, with a weak D call TRBD1 (6 bases). Germline CDR1 is MNHEY and CDR2 is SVGAGI. The length of the CDR3 is 14 residues. Trimming left V 7 bases short and J 3 bases short, with 16 bases between. The CDR3 protein is CASTPPGQYYEQYF. In DNA, the CDR3 is TGTGCCAGCACCCCCCCAGGACAGTACTACGAGCAGTACTTC.

The genes are TRBV5-5 and TRBJ1-2; 7 positions agree with TRBD1. J gave up 0 bases and V 4 bases, and 6 bases lay outside the gene matches. There are 15 residues in the CDR3. From germline, CDR1 is SGHKS and CDR2 YYEKEE (reference sequence). As DNA, the CDR3 is TGTGCCAGCAGCCTAGGACAGGTCGCTAACTATGGCTACACCTTC. This codes for CASSLGQVANYGYTF.

CDR3 protein: CASSRDRETNSAFF. The CDR3 region has the DNA TGTGCCAGTAGCCGGGACAGGGAGACCAACTCCGCTTTCTTT. The chain is built from TRBV19 and TRBJ1-1; 9 bases are a match to TRBD1. With V trimmed by 6 bases and J by 11 bases, 13 bases remained unmatched. Looked up from germline, CDR1 is LNHDA and CDR2 is SQIVND (reference sequence). The CDR3 is 14 residues long.

The chain couples TRBV10-3 to TRBJ2-1, with 9 bases that match TRBD1. CDR3 size: 15 residues. Germline CDR1 and CDR2: ENHRY and SYGVKD. With 0 bases clipped from V and 10 bases from J, the junction kept 7 bases outside the gene matches. The CDR3 sequence: CAISESGQGIMEQFF. CDR3 sequence (DNA): TGTGCCATCAGTGAGTCGGGACAGGGTATTATGGAGCAGTTCTTC.

This chain joins TRBV5-5 and TRBJ2-5; no definite D call. The germline V gene encodes CDR1 SGHKS and CDR2 YYEKEE (reference sequence). The CDR3 extends over 13 amino acids. V was trimmed by 1 base and J by 3 bases, leaving 7 bases between them. CDR3 nucleotides: TGTGCCAGCAGCTTGCCTGGGGAAGAGACCCAGTACTTC. Encoded protein: CASSLPGEETQYF. The full variable domain, its missing parts supplied by reference TRBV5-5 and TRBJ2-5, is DAGVTQSPTHLIKTRGQQVTLRCSPISGHKSVSWYQQVLGQGPQFIFQYYEKEERGRGNFPDRFSARQFPNYSSELNVNALLLGDSALYLCASSLPGEETQYFGPGTRLLVL.

The gene calls are TRBV9 and TRBJ2-3; the D gene is possibly TRBD2 (6 bases). This CDR3 is 16 amino acids long. Trimming took 4 bases from V and 2 from J, leaving 17 bases between them. Germline CDR1 is SGDLS and CDR2 is YYNGEE. This CDR3 reads CASSSPFGGPTDTQYF. The CDR3 DNA sequence: TGTGCCAGCAGCTCCCCCTTCGGGGGACCCACAGATACGCAGTATTTT.